The clone carrying this TCR beta chain has a count of ten or more. Its specificity is not known. The data were obtained in a study of T cells in Graves' hyperthyroidism and ophthalmopathy. Overall study context: Once the initial diagnosis was made, peripheral blood was obtained before any treatment. The study's findings and limits: Appearing also in blood were most of the thyroid clonotypes expanded above 0.001.

In germline, CDR1 is SGHAT, CDR2 FQNNGV. V was cut by 1 base and J by 6 bases, with 12 bases left in between. The CDR3 covers 14 residues. RNA transcripts served as the template for amplifying TCR beta CDR3 regions. First-round RT-PCR of the TCR CDR3 relied on the HTBI primer set. Each CDR3 protein is one row after TCRdb ran MiXCR on the multiplex PCR reads. Altogether 40,000 or so distinct CDR3 sequences are present, less than 50% being singletons, with the ten largest covering approximately 6.2%. Sequenced material: blood. The V and J genes are TRBV11-2 and TRBJ1-1; unclear D gene. The source of this sequence is a woman in her 50s with Graves' hyperthyroidism that later progressed to Graves' ophthalmopathy. The CDR3 DNA follows: TGTGCCAGCAGCTTAGCCATCATAGGGTCTGAAGCTTTCTTT. Its translation is CASSLAIIGSEAFF. The full variable domain, with the rest looked up from reference TRBV11-2 and TRBJ1-1, is EAGVAQSPRYKIIEKRQSVAFWCNPISGHATLYWYQQILGQGPKLLIQFQNNGVVDDSQLPKDRFSAERLKGVDSTLKIQPAKLEDSAVYLCASSLAIIGSEAFFGQGTRLTVV.